This entry concerns a single T cell receptor (beta chain). Its antigen remains unidentified. The PCR made use of 60 Vbeta and 13 Jbeta primers. Profiled with immunoSEQ multiplex PCR; TCRdb holds only in-frame clones, not every one. This table holds tens of thousands of clones, more than 55% found once. The entry originates in a study of cytomegalovirus exposure and HLA in healthy donors. The CDR3 contains 13 residues. Germline V gene sequence: CDR1 KGHSH, CDR2 LQKENI. V shed 6 bases and J 8 bases; nucleotides not matched to a gene: 3. The study, taken as a whole, reports: A later analysis showed HLA-associated TCR beta chains outstripping equally common others in clonal expansion.

Sequenced input: PBMCs. The source is a boy between 5 and 17 years old in good health and CMV-seropositive. The chain links TRBV18 to TRBJ1-6; 8 nucleotides line up with TRBD1. The CDR3 coding sequence is TGTGCCAGCTCGTACAGGGGGGATTCACCCCTCCACTTT. Protein: CASSYRGDSPLHF.